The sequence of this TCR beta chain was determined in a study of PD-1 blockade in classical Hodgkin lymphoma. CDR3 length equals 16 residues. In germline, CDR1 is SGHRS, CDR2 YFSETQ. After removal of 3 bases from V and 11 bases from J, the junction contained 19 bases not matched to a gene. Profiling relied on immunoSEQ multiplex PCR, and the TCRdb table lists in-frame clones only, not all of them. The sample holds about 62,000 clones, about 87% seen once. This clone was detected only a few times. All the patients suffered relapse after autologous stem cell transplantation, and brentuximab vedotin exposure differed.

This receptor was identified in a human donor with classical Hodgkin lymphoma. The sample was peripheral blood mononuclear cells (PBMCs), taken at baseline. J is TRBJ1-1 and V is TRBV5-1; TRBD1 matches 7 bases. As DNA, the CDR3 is TGCGCCAGCAGCTGGCATGGGACAGTACAACAAGCCCACGCTTTCTTT. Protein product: CASSWHGTVQQAHAFF.